This T cell receptor (beta chain) was captured by sequencing in a study of T cell clusters in autoimmune cytopenias. Germline V gene data show CDR1 as LNHDA and CDR2 as SQIVND (reference sequence). The CDR3 has 12 residues. Notes on this clonotype: Its antigen is not known.

Study-wide findings and caveats: No cluster-lack signature appeared between secondary cytopenia and chronic lymphocytic leukemia patients, apparently due to lymphoma masking. TRB repertoire shifts in secondary cytopenia and chronic lymphocytic leukemia mostly reflected lymphoma, not autoimmunity.

One tube held mixed TRB-A and TRB-B primer pools for touch-down PCR. TCRdb reprocessed the multiplex PCR reads and reports one entry per CDR3 protein, with no DNA. Its listing shows several thousand distinct CDR3 sequences. TRB amplification used roughly 250 ng of peripheral blood genomic DNA. The chain is built from TRBV19 and TRBJ1-1; TCRdb gives TRBD1 as the D gene, but with no DNA this cannot be confirmed. The receptor's source is a human donor with an autoimmune cytopenia or autoimmune hepatitis (not recorded which). Specimen: peripheral blood. The CDR3 spells CASSMVQGEAFF.